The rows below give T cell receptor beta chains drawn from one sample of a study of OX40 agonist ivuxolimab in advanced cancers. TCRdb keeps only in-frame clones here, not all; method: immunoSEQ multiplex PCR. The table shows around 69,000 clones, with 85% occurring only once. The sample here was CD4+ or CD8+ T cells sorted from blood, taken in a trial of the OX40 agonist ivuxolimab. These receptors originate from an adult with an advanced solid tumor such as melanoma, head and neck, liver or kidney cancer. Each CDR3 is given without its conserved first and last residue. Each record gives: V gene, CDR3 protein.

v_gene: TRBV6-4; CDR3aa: ASSDGLTAFGANVLT
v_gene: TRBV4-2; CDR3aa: ASSQAAGDSVFQPQH
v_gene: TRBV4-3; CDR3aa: ASSQGPGLAGGGEQY
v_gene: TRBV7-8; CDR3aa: ASSLVTGSYNEQF
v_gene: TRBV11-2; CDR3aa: ASSLVSLRQTNTEAF
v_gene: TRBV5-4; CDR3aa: ASSLGTRPGTDTQY
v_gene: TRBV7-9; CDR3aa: ASSLAGANTEAF
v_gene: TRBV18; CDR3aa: ASSPASGEQY
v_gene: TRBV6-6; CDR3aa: ASSLRLHNTEAF
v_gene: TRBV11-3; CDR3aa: ASSLTASTDTQY
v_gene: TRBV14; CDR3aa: ASSHRQGILEGYT
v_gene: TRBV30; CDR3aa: AWSAPKFGSGMGETQY
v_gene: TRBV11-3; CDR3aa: ASSLEVEQY
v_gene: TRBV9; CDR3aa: ASSAQLAGEQF
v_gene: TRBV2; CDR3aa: ASSDYRDGYT
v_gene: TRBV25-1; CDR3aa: ASSDQNTGELF
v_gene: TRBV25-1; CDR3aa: ASSFTGGRNSPLH
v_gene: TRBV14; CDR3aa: ASSQGPNNYGYT
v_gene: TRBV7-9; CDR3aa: ASSELSGQGKDYGYT
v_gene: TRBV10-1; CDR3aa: ASSESLRRVARTNSYEQY
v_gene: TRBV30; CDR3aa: AWSVYRVRYEQY
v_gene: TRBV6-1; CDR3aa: ASSGGVGVYSGNTIY
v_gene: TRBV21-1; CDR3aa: ASSTRDRSVVPGELF
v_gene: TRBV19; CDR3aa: ASSIERSGRAFYNEQF
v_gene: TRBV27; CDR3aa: ASSLGQGVRETQY
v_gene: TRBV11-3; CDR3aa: ASSFTRTSGGPEQF
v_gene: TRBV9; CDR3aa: ASSVGVGGSGNTIY
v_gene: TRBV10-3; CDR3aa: AISGPGNEQF
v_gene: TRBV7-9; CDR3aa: ASSPSSNTEAF
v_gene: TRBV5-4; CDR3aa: ASSLGLAQETQY
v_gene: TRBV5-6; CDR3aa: ASSFGTEAF
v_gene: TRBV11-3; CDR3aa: ASSPRTSGRGTDTQY
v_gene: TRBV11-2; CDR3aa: ASSPIRRAGSETYEQY
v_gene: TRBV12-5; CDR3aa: ASTRGNSYNEQF
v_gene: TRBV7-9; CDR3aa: ASSPPGQGFGELF
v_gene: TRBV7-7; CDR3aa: ASSRMGLATGELF
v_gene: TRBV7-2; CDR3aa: ASSFGVAGGRNEQF
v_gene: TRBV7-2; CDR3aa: ASSLVSSQVYEQY
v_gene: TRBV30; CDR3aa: AWSGGLTTYEQY
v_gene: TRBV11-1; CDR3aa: ASSQDSYTEAF
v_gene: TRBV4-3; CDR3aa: ASSQDSSPLH
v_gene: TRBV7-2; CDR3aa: ASSPVGSFSGNTIY
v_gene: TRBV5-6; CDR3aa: ASSLGSSGVAKNIQY
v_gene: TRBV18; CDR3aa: ASSLGQVTGEQY
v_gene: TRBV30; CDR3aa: AWSQGLATDTQY
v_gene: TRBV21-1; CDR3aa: ASKLPYRPKPNLEDTQY
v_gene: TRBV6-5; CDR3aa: ASSSLGNEQY
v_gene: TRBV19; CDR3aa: ASGTGGFYNEQF
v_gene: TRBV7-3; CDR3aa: ASSSSAREATQY
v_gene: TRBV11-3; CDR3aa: ASSLTSGNYNEQF
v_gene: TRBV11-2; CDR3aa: ASSSGTGNEQY
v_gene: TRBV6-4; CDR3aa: ASKVEGRVAGELF
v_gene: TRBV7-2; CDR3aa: ASSPRSEGTEAF
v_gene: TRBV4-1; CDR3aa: ASSLGVRDQPQH